This T cell receptor (beta chain) comes out of a study of vaccination effects on CD4 cells after COVID-19. Study results and limitations: Healthy vaccinees' vaccine-induced clones included only 1 of 255 that recognized common cold coronaviruses.

Looked up from germline, CDR1 is LGHNA and CDR2 is YSLEER. The CDR3 has 15 residues. V lost 4 bases, J lost 4 bases, and 5 bases stayed unmatched. TCRdb's copy holds only in-frame clones and misses some; the assay was immunoSEQ multiplex PCR. The sample has about 54,000 clones, approximately 79% seen once. Viral peptide pools were used in the ViraFEST assay to expand antigen-specific CD4+ T cells, and sequencing came afterward. CD4+ T cell isolation took place after 10 days of culture. Comments on this clone: The antigen is unknown.

The genes are TRBV4-3 and TRBJ2-5; 11 bases are a match to TRBD2. The specimen was CD4+ T cells from PBMCs cultured with HCoV-229E spike peptides, collected before COVID-19 vaccination. This sequence was found in a human donor who received a COVID-19 vaccine. The CDR3 spells CASSPLTSGVETQYF. The CDR3 DNA follows: TGCGCCAGCAGCCCCTTGACTAGCGGGGTAGAGACCCAGTACTTC.